This passage covers 2 T cell receptor beta chains from one sample sequenced in a study of beta chain features in type 1 diabetes (dated by TCRdb to the late 2010s). General study outcomes and caveats: A moderate but significant shortening of TCRB CDR3 length was observed in type 1 diabetes patients in all four CD4+ subsets.

Library method: the immunoSEQ multiplex PCR assay. The entire amount of isolated RNA was reverse transcribed using the High Capacity cDNA Reverse Transcription Kit, so the sequenced TCRB transcripts were expressed ones. What TCRdb holds here is the immuneACCESS table cut down to in-frame rearrangements. Part of the clones is not present; checked against another copy, under half of the missing clones reflect an unresolved V gene, and the others are unexplained. This sample is represented by 600,000 to 700,000 clones; 9.5% to 15% of them were singletons. More than 0.1% of the sample belongs to the ten largest clones. Which antigens these TCRs recognize remains unknown. The sample was naive CD4+ T cells from blood. This specimen's cell subset or site label, interpreted: true naive CD4+ T cells. Receptors were obtained from a man aged 30 to 39 with type 1 diabetes.

The chain combines TRBV25-1 with TRBJ1-6; 12 bases align to TRBD1. CDR1 is MGHDK, CDR2 SYGVNS, per germline. V lost 4 bases and J lost 9; bases outside the gene matches: 4. This CDR3 is built from 15 residues. The CDR3 loop is CASSGGTGGGSPLHF. The CDR3 region has the DNA TGTGCCAGCAGTGGGGGGACAGGGGGCGGTTCACCCCTCCACTTT. The variable domain in full, completed from reference TRBV25-1 and TRBJ1-6, reads EADIYQTPRYLVIGTGKKITLECSQTMGHDKMYWYQQDPGMELHLIHYSYGVNSTEKGDLSSESTVSRIRTEHFPLTLESARPSHTSQYLCASSGGTGGGSPLHFGNGTRLTVT.

In its sample, this clone was seen a few times. The chain joins TRBV7-2 to TRBJ1-2; no reliable D call. The germline V gene has CDR1 SGHTA and CDR2 FQGNSA. V lost 7 bases to trimming and J lost 8 bases, with 17 bases between them. The CDR3 contains 13 residues. CDR3 in DNA: TGTGCCAGCACCCCCGGTGGTGGGAACGGCTACACCTTC. Amino acids: CASTPGGGNGYTF.